This TCR beta chain is drawn from a study of cytomegalovirus exposure and HLA in healthy donors. Germline lookup yields CDR1 SQVTM and CDR2 ANQGSEA. V shed 3 bases, J shed 3 bases, and the junction held 7 bases outside the gene matches. This CDR3 has 15 residues. Use of 60 Vbeta and 13 Jbeta primers characterized the PCR. Some clones are missing from TCRdb's copy, which holds only in-frame ones; the method was immunoSEQ multiplex PCR. The table includes approximately 180,000 clones, over 70% detected once. This clone was detected only a few times. The chain recombines TRBV29-1 with TRBJ2-1; 8 nucleotides agree with TRBD2. The TCR comes from a woman aged 55-69 years in good health and CMV-seropositive. The specimen was PBMCs. CDR3 protein: CSVDKAGGYYNEQFF. The CDR3 DNA reads TGCAGCGTTGACAAGGCGGGAGGTTACTACAATGAGCAGTTCTTC.